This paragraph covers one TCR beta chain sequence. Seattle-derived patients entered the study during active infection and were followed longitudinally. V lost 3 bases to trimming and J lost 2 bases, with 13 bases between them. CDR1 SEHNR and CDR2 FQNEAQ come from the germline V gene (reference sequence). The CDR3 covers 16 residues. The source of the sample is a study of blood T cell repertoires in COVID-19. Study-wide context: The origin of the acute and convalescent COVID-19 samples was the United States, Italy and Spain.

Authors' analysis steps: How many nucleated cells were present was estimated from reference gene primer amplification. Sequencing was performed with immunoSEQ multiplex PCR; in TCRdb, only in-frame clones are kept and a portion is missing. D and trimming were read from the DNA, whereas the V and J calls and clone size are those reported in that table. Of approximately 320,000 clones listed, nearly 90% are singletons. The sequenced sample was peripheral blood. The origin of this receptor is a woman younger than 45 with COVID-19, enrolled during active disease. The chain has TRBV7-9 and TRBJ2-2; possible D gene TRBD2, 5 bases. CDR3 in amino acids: CASSFPGETNTGELFF. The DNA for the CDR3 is TGTGCCAGCAGCTTTCCCGGGGAAACAAACACCGGGGAGCTGTTTTTT.